A single sample is the source of the 15 T cell receptor beta chains below, sequenced in a study of identical twins. TCRdb reprocessed the 5' RACE reads with MiXCR, giving one entry per CDR3 protein. This table has some 600,000 distinct CDR3 sequences, under 8.5% appearing once. These same records also appear under a second study, on yellow fever vaccine responses in identical twins.

Sequencing was carried out using PBMCs. These receptors were obtained from a woman under 30 in good health.

This clonotype was recorded a few times. This chain uses TRBV29-1 with TRBJ2-3, with TRBD2 as a possible D gene (7 bases). V was pared by 6 bases and J by 6 bases, with 19 bases between. The CDR3 has 14 residues. Germline loops: CDR1 SQVTM, CDR2 ANQGSEA. CDR3 residues: CSVSKGGGGDTQYF. CDR3 coding DNA: TGCAGCGTCTCAAAGGGAGGGGGTGGTGATACGCAGTATTTT.

The rearrangement joins TRBV6-1 to TRBJ2-7; 7 bases match TRBD2. Germline CDR1 is MNHNS and CDR2 is SASEGT. With V trimmed by 6 bases and J by 6 bases, 11 bases remained unmatched. There are 14 residues in the CDR3. The CDR3 sequence is CASSNGGGALEQYF. As DNA, the CDR3 is TGTGCCAGCAGCAACGGGGGAGGGGCCCTCGAGCAGTACTTC.

Only a few counts were recorded for this clonotype. V gene TRBV25-1 combines with J gene TRBJ2-1; D uncertain. Germline CDR1 is MGHDK and CDR2 is SYGVNS. Trimming removed 2 bases from V and 7 bases from J, with 6 bases in between. The CDR3 sequence is 12 residues long. DNA for the CDR3: TGTGCCAGCAGTGAAGGCGATAATGAGCAGTTCTTC. This codes for CASSEGDNEQFF. Full variable domain (rest looked up from reference TRBV25-1 and TRBJ2-1): EADIYQTPRYLVIGTGKKITLECSQTMGHDKMYWYQQDPGMELHLIHYSYGVNSTEKGDLSSESTVSRIRTEHFPLTLESARPSHTSQYLCASSEGDNEQFFGPGTRLTVL.

The chain recombines TRBV10-1 with TRBJ2-3, with a weak D call TRBD1 (6 bases). The CDR3 consists of 15 residues. CDR1 is WNHNN, CDR2 SYGVQD, per germline (reference sequence). The V end lost 4 bases, the J end lost 2 bases, and 13 bases lay between the germline ends. The CDR3 coding sequence is TGCGCCAGCAGTGTCGGCAGGGGCCCCACAGATACGCAGTATTTT. Encoded protein: CASSVGRGPTDTQYF.

This clonotype has just a few counts. The chain is built from TRBV7-2 and TRBJ2-3; no reliable D call. Germline V CDR1 and CDR2: SGHTA, FQGNSA. This CDR3 contains 14 residues. The germline V and J ends were trimmed by 2 bases and 6 bases, with 12 bases remaining between them. The CDR3 sequence is CASSLMGLGDTQYF. The CDR3 nucleotides are TGTGCCAGCAGCTTAATGGGGTTAGGGGATACGCAGTATTTT.

This clonotype was counted a few times. The chain links TRBV12-3 or TRBV12-4 to TRBJ2-5, with 12 bases lining up with TRBD2. Trimming cost V 4 bases and J 3 bases; bases outside gene matches: 3. There are 15 residues in the CDR3. The CDR3 here is CASSSSGGEKETQYF. CDR3 DNA: TGTGCCAGCAGTTCTAGCGGGGGGGAGAAAGAGACCCAGTACTTC.

V gene TRBV20-1 combines with J gene TRBJ2-5, with 7 positions matching TRBD1. The ends lost 0 bases at V and 6 bases at J; junction bases unmatched: 13. This CDR3 contains 16 residues. The germline V gene encodes CDR1 DFQATT and CDR2 SNEGSKA (reference sequence). CDR3 nucleotide sequence: TGCAGTGCTAGAGATATCGAGGGGGCTTGGGAAAAGACCCAGTACTTC. This gives the protein CSARDIEGAWEKTQYF.

This clonotype was detected only a few times. The chain has TRBV29-1 and TRBJ2-3, with 8 bases matching TRBD2. Unmatched junction bases numbered 8, after V lost 4 bases and J lost 2 bases. The CDR3 extends over 15 amino acids. Germline CDR1 and CDR2: SQVTM and ANQGSEA. CDR3 sequence (DNA): TGCAGCGTTGTAGGGTCGGGAGGGAACACAGATACGCAGTATTTT. Translated, it gives CSVVGSGGNTDTQYF.

The sample holds a few counts of this clonotype. The junction does not match germline at one end; this may be a read error. CDR3 in amino acids: CCARSSGRSADYSEQYF. The CDR3 nucleotides are TGCTGTGCTAGATCTAGCGGGAGATCAGCGGACTACTCCGAGCAGTACTTC. The chain uses TRBV20-1 and TRBJ2-7; 10 bases align to TRBD2. Germline CDR1 is DFQATT and CDR2 is SNEGSKA (reference sequence). The length of the CDR3 is 17 residues.

This clonotype was observed many times. J is TRBJ2-1 and V is TRBV4-1; D ambiguous. Germline CDR1 is MGHRA and CDR2 is YSYEKL. With 1 base removed from V and 1 base from J, the gap between germline ends came to 14 bases. The CDR3 runs to 17 residues. The CDR3 protein is CASSQVDLGFSYNEQFF. CDR3 in DNA: TGCGCCAGCAGCCAAGTTGATCTGGGCTTTTCCTACAATGAGCAGTTCTTC.

In regard to this clonotype: Compared with germline, one end of the junction differs, possibly owing to a read error. This chain links TRBV2 with TRBJ1-5; D remains ambiguous. This CDR3 has 15 residues. In germline, CDR1 is SNHLY, CDR2 FYNNEI. CDR3 nucleotide sequence: TGTGCCAGCAGCGAAGTGGGGTTTAGCAATCAGCCCCAGCATTTT. It specifies CASSEVGFSNQPQHF.

This clonotype was observed at least ten times. The rearrangement joins TRBV3-1 to TRBJ2-7, with no clear D. Trimming stripped 0 bases from V and 2 bases from J, with 8 bases between. This CDR3 comprises 14 residues. The germline V gene has CDR1 LGHDT and CDR2 YNNKEL (reference sequence). The CDR3 spells CASSQERGPYEQYF. The CDR3 DNA reads TGTGCCAGCAGCCAAGAGAGAGGTCCCTACGAGCAGTACTTC.

This clonotype has at least ten counts. In nucleotides, the CDR3 is TGTGCCACCAGCAGAGATACTAAGCTAGGCAGAACAGATACGCAGTATTTT. Translating gives CATSRDTKLGRTDTQYF. The chain combines TRBV15 with TRBJ2-3, with D unresolved. V lost 0 bases and J 3 bases, leaving 16 bases between the germline ends. The CDR3 sequence is 17 residues long. Germline-derived CDR1 and CDR2 are LNHNV and YYDKDF (reference sequence).

This clonotype turned up a few times. The chain carries TRBV29-1 and TRBJ1-3; D remains unclear. The CDR3 runs to 12 residues. V dropped 5 bases and J dropped 0 bases, with 5 bases sitting between them. Per germline, CDR1 SQVTM and CDR2 ANQGSEA. CDR3 sequence reads: CSVRLSGNTIYF. CDR3 nucleotide sequence: TGCAGCGTTAGACTCTCTGGAAACACCATATATTTT.

This clonotype was counted only a few times. The chain recombines TRBV20-1 with TRBJ2-1, with 8 bases identical to TRBD2. CDR3 length: 15 amino acids. V shed 6 bases, J shed 7 bases, and the junction held 14 bases outside the gene matches. The germline V gene encodes CDR1 DFQATT and CDR2 SNEGSKA (reference sequence). The CDR3 loop reads CSAAHGGAYRNEQFF. The CDR3 bases are TGCAGTGCCGCCCACGGGGGGGCATATCGAAATGAGCAGTTCTTC.